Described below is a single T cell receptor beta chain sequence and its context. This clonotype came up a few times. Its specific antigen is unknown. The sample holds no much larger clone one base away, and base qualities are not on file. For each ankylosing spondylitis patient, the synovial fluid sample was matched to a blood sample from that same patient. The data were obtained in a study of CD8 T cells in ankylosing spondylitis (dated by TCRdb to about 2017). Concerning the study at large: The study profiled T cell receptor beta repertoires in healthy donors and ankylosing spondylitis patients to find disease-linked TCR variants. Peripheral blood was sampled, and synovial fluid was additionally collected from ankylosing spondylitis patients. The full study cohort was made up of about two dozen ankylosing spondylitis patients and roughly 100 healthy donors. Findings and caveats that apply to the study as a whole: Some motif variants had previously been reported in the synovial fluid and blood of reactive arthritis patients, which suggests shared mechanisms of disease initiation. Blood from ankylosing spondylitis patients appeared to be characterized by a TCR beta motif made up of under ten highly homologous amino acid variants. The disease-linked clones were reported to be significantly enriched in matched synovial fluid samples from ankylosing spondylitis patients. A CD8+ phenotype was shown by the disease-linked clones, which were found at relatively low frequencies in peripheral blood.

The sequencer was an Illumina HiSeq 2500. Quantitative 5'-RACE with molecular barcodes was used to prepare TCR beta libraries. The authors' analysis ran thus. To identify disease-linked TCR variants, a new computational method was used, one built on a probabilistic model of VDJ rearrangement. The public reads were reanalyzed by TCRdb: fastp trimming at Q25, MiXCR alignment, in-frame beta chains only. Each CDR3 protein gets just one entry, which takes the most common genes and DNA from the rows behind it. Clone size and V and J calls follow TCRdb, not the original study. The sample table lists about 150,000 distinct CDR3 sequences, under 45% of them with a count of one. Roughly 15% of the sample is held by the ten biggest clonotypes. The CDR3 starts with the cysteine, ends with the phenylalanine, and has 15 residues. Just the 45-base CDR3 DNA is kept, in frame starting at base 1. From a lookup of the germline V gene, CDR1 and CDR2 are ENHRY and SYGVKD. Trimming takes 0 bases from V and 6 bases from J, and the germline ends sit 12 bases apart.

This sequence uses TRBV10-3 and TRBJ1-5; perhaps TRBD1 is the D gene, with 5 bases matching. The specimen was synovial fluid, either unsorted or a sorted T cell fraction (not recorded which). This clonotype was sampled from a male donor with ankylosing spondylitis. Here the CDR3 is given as CAISESIWDGQPQHF. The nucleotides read TGTGCCATCAGTGAGTCGATCTGGGACGGTCAGCCCCAGCATTTT.